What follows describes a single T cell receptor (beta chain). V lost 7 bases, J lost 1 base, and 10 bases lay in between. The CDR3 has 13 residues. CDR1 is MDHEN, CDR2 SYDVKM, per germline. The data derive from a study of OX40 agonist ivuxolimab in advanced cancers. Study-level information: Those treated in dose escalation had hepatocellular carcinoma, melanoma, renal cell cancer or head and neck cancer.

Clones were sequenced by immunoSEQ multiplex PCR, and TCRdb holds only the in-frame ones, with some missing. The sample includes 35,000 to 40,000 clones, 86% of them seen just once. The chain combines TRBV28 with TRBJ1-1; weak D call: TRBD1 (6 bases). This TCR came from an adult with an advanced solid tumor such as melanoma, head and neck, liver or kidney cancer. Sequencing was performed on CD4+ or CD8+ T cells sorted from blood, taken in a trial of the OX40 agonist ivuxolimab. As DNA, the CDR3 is TGTGCCAGCATGAACAGGGAGAACACTGAAGCTTTCTTT. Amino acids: CASMNRENTEAFF. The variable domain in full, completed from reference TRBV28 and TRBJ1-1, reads DVKVTQSSRYLVKRTGEKVFLECVQDMDHENMFWYRQDPGLGLRLIYFSYDVKMKEKGDIPEGYSVSREKKERFSLILESASTNQTSMYLCASMNRENTEAFFGQGTRLTVV.